This T cell receptor (beta chain) was observed in a study of cytomegalovirus exposure and HLA in healthy donors. Study-wide results and limits: Later on, an analysis tied roughly 17,000 TCR beta sequences to HLA alleles at 0.05 false discovery rate. The classifier, whose performance was assessed in both the original and validation cohorts, reportedly diagnosed cytomegalovirus status with high specificity and sensitivity.

Primers for the PCR totalled 60 Vbeta and 13 Jbeta. The method was immunoSEQ multiplex PCR; TCRdb's version includes in-frame clones alone and lacks a portion of them. The sample has about 89,000 clones, less than 65% seen once. As for this clone: What it recognizes is unknown.

The source is a woman in her twenties or thirties in good health and CMV-seronegative. The sample was PBMCs.

The CDR3 bases are TGCGCCAGCAGCTGGAATTCCGGGACAGCGCATGAAAAACTGTTTTTT. Translation: CASSWNSGTAHEKLFF. The rearrangement uses TRBV5-1 and TRBJ1-4, with 7 nucleotides matching TRBD1. V was pared by 3 bases and J by 6 bases, with 11 bases of the junction left unmatched. The germline V gene has CDR1 SGHRS and CDR2 YFSETQ. CDR3 length: 16 residues. Variable domain in full (rest from reference TRBV5-1 and TRBJ1-4): KAGVTQTPRYLIKTRGQQVTLSCSPISGHRSVSWYQQTPGQGLQFLFEYFSETQRNKGNFPGRFSGRQFSNSRSEMNVSTLELGDSALYLCASSWNSGTAHEKLFFGSGTQLSVL.